What follows are 20 T cell receptor beta chains derived from one specimen sequenced in a study of T cell clonality in common variable immunodeficiency. Study-level results: Fewer deletions and N-nucleotide insertions were reportedly seen in common variable immunodeficiency TCR beta sequences.

Their antigens remain unidentified. The protocol was immunoSEQ multiplex PCR, while the TCRdb copy is restricted to in-frame clones and leaves out a portion. Sampling found roughly 5,000 clones, none seen once. The sequenced sample consisted of peripheral blood mononuclear cells. The origin of the receptors is a human donor with common variable immunodeficiency.

A word on this clone: The CDR3 end lies 3 residues beyond the end of the read and is filled in from the germline J gene. This rearrangement joins TRBV5-1 to TRBJ2-1; D possibly corresponds to TRBD1 (6 bases). CDR1 and CDR2 (germline): SGHRS, YFSETQ. Deletions cut 1 base from V and 3 bases from J, with 8 bases between. CDR3 length: 14 residues. The part of the CDR3 DNA that was read is TGCGCCAGCAGCTTGAGAGGGGGCTACAATGAG. Translation: CASSLRGGYNE. The whole CDR3 region reads CASSLRGGYNEQFF. The complete variable domain, with remaining parts taken from reference TRBV5-1 and TRBJ2-1, reads KAGVTQTPRYLIKTRGQQVTLSCSPISGHRSVSWYQQTPGQGLQFLFEYFSETQRNKGNFPGRFSGRQFSNSRSEMNVSTLELGDSALYLCASSLRGGYNEQFFGPGTRLTVL.

There are a few counts of this clone. The CDR3 extends 3 residues past the end of the read, so its final part is completed from the germline J gene. The V gene is TRBV19, the J gene TRBJ1-1; maybe TRBD1 (6 bases). V was clipped by 7 bases and J by 2 bases, with 17 bases between them. From germline, CDR1 is LNHDA and CDR2 SQIVND (reference sequence). The CDR3 is 15 amino acids. The DNA read from the CDR3 is TGTGCCAGTAATCCTACAGGGACGGACAACACTGAA. This encodes CASNPTGTDNTE. The entire CDR3 reads CASNPTGTDNTEAFF.

This clone turned up a few times. The CDR3 DNA, read in part, is TGTGCCAGCAGTGATAGTTACGAG. Its translation is CASSDSYE. The whole CDR3 protein reads CASSDSYEQYF. The chain links TRBV2 to TRBJ2-7; no reliable D call. The read comes to an end 3 residues before the CDR3 does, leaving the germline J gene to fill in the end. This CDR3 has 11 amino acids. Trimming shortened V by 3 bases and J by 4 bases, and 4 bases separated the two germline ends. Germline CDR1 reads SNHLY; CDR2 reads FYNNEI.

Details on this clone: The CDR3 extends 3 residues past the end of the read, so its final part is completed from the germline J gene. The chain employs TRBV2 and TRBJ2-7; 8 nucleotides match TRBD1. The CDR3 has 14 residues. From germline, CDR1 is SNHLY and CDR2 FYNNEI. V trimming: 8 bases; J trimming: 3 bases; junction bases outside the gene matches: 9. The covered CDR3 bases are TGTGCCAGCGCAGGGGGCCGATCGGGCTACGAG. Amino acid sequence: CASAGGRSGYE. The full-length CDR3 reads as CASAGGRSGYEQYF.

This clone was seen repeatedly, ten times or more. Sequencing ends 3 residues short of the CDR3 end; the germline J gene provides the rest. The V and J genes are TRBV29-1 and TRBJ2-2; 8 positions match TRBD1. The CDR3 is 14 amino acids. Germline values: CDR1 SQVTM, CDR2 ANQGSEA. The V gene end was trimmed by 5 bases and the J gene end by 3 bases; junction bases not matched to a gene: 5. The CDR3 sequence is CSVRYRGDTGELFF. CDR3 DNA, as far as it was read: TGCAGCGTTCGATACAGGGGGGACACCGGGGAG.

This clone was counted between two and nine times. The sequenced part of the CDR3 DNA is TGCGCCAGCAGCTTGGCCCAGGGACAGATAGAGACC. Its protein is CASSLAQGQIET. In full, the CDR3 is CASSLAQGQIETQYF. The V gene is TRBV5-1, the J gene TRBJ2-5, with 7 bases fitting TRBD1. The CDR3 end lies 3 residues beyond the end of the read and is filled in from the germline J gene. Trimming took 0 bases from V and 4 from J; bases not matched to a gene: 6. This CDR3 contains 15 residues. CDR1 is SGHRS and CDR2 is YFSETQ in the germline V gene. The full variable domain, rest sourced from reference TRBV5-1 and TRBJ2-5, is KAGVTQTPRYLIKTRGQQVTLSCSPISGHRSVSWYQQTPGQGLQFLFEYFSETQRNKGNFPGRFSGRQFSNSRSEMNVSTLELGDSALYLCASSLAQGQIETQYFGPGTRLLVL.

By sample share, this clone is medium-sized (0.01 to 0.1%). The read comes to an end 3 residues before the CDR3 does, leaving the germline J gene to fill in the end. J is TRBJ1-2 and V is TRBV5-1; a possible D gene is TRBD1 (6 bases). The CDR3 has 12 residues. Germline-derived CDR1 and CDR2 are SGHRS and YFSETQ. The CDR3 protein is CASSLDRVGYTF. The sequenced part of the CDR3 DNA is TGCGCCAGCAGCTTGGACAGGGTCGGC.

As concerns this clone: The sequence runs out 3 residues before the end of the CDR3; the remainder is reconstructed from the germline J gene. The chain links TRBV10-1 to TRBJ2-1, with D possibly being TRBD1 (6 bases). The CDR3 is 14 residues long. The V end was cut by 4 bases, the J end by 9 bases, with 16 bases between. From germline, CDR1 is WNHNN and CDR2 SYGVQD (reference sequence). Incomplete CDR3 DNA: TGCGCCAGCAGTGTTTCACAGGGTTATGGTGAG. Its protein product is CASSVSQGYGE. The whole CDR3 protein reads CASSVSQGYGEQFF.

This clone showed up just a few times. The CDR3: CASSLRDRVEKLFF. The CDR3 DNA, read in part, is TGTGCCAGTAGTCTCCGGGACAGGGTTGAAAAA. The gene calls are TRBV19 and TRBJ1-4; 9 bases fit TRBD1. The read falls 3 residues short of the CDR3 end, and the missing part is taken from the germline J gene. The length of the CDR3 is 14 residues. From germline, CDR1 is LNHDA and CDR2 SQIVND (reference sequence). Trimming took 5 bases from V and 7 from J; bases not matched to a gene: 5.

This clone appeared many times. The read terminates 3 residues before the CDR3 end, so the remaining end is supplied by the germline J gene. This chain joins TRBV12-3 or TRBV12-4 and TRBJ1-2, with a tentative D call TRBD1 (6 bases). The CDR3 covers 14 residues. Trimming took off 2 bases at V and 4 bases at J, with 11 bases between the two ends. CDR3 sequence reads: CASSLSGDFYGYTF. Partial CDR3 DNA: TGTGCCAGCAGTTTATCAGGGGATTTCTATGGC.

As for this clone: The read finishes 3 residues shy of the CDR3 end, and the germline J gene is used to complete it. The rearrangement uses TRBV19 and TRBJ1-6; D is uncertain. CDR3 size: 14 residues. Germline CDR1 and CDR2: LNHDA and SQIVND (reference sequence). V was shortened by 1 base and J by 7 bases, with 8 bases between the two germline ends. CDR3 sequence reads: CASSIVSGNSPLHF. The DNA read from the CDR3 is TGTGCCAGTAGTATAGTTTCGGGGAATTCACCC.

There are many counts of this clone. The CDR3 end lies 3 residues beyond the end of the read and is filled in from the germline J gene. The J gene is TRBJ1-1, the V gene TRBV5-5; TRBD1 matches 8 bases. CDR3 size: 14 residues. The germline V gene has CDR1 SGHKS and CDR2 YYEKEE (reference sequence). CDR3 region: CASSPDRVPLGAFF. The CDR3 DNA, read in part, is TGTGCCAGCAGCCCGGACAGGGTTCCGCTAGGA.

The sample holds a few counts of this clone. The sequence runs out 3 residues before the end of the CDR3; the remainder is reconstructed from the germline J gene. V and J are TRBV19 and TRBJ2-5; D gene ambiguous. CDR1 and CDR2 (germline): LNHDA, SQIVND (reference sequence). There are 14 residues in the CDR3. With 3 bases removed from V and 4 bases from J, the gap between germline ends came to 12 bases. CDR3 DNA (partial): TGTGCCAGTAGTATTAGGCCTCGCGGAGAGACC. Translated: CASSIRPRGET. The whole CDR3 protein is CASSIRPRGETQYF.

This clone came up many times. The read terminates 3 residues before the CDR3 end, so the remaining end is supplied by the germline J gene. This chain joins TRBV11-2 and TRBJ1-1, with no clear D. Germline CDR1 is SGHAT and CDR2 is FQNNGV. The CDR3 length is 11 residues. The CDR3 sequence is CASSLDRTAFF. CDR3 bases read: TGTGCCAGCAGCTTAGATAGAACA.

With regard to this clone: The CDR3 end falls 3 residues outside the read, so it is completed with the germline J gene. This rearrangement joins TRBV19 to TRBJ1-5, with a tentative D call TRBD1 (5 bases). Trimming pared 5 bases from V and 4 bases from J, leaving 15 bases between. Germline V gene data show CDR1 as LNHDA and CDR2 as SQIVND (reference sequence). The CDR3 totals 15 residues. The sequenced CDR3 bases are TGTGCCAGTAGTGTCCAGGGAGGGTTGAATCAGCCC. Encoded protein: CASSVQGGLNQP. The full CDR3 reads CASSVQGGLNQPQHF.

This clone was seen a few times. From the germline J gene comes the end of the CDR3, since the read stops 3 residues before it. This chain connects TRBV19 to TRBJ2-1, with 16 bases lining up with TRBD2. The germline V gene has CDR1 LNHDA and CDR2 SQIVND (reference sequence). J gave up 8 bases and V 3 bases, and 7 bases lay outside the gene matches. This CDR3 is 17 amino acids long. The CDR3 loop reads CASSIGTSGGALDEQFF. CDR3 DNA (partial): TGTGCCAGTAGTATCGGGACTAGCGGGGGGGCTCTCGATGAG.

Remarks on this clone: Coverage ceases 3 residues before the CDR3 finishes, and the germline J gene fills in the end. The rearrangement joins TRBV5-1 to TRBJ2-1, with 9 bases fitting TRBD1. The CDR3 covers 15 residues. Germline CDR1 and CDR2: SGHRS and YFSETQ. Trimming took 1 base from V and 7 from J; bases not matched to a gene: 6. CDR3 in amino acids: CASSLWTGVLNEQFF. The covered CDR3 bases are TGCGCCAGCAGCTTGTGGACAGGGGTTTTGAATGAG. Looking up the rest from reference TRBV5-1 and TRBJ2-1 gives the full variable domain: KAGVTQTPRYLIKTRGQQVTLSCSPISGHRSVSWYQQTPGQGLQFLFEYFSETQRNKGNFPGRFSGRQFSNSRSEMNVSTLELGDSALYLCASSLWTGVLNEQFFGPGTRLTVL.

To note about this clone: The read ends 3 residues early relative to the CDR3; the germline J gene fills the gap. This rearrangement joins TRBV19 to TRBJ1-3; 7 bases agree with TRBD1. Germline-derived CDR1 and CDR2 are LNHDA and SQIVND (reference sequence). The CDR3 covers 15 residues. After removal of 7 bases from V and 0 bases from J, the junction contained 6 bases not matched to a gene. Partial CDR3 DNA: TGTGCCAGTACGGGACAGCACAACTCTGGAAACACC. It is translated as CASTGQHNSGNT. The whole CDR3 is CASTGQHNSGNTIYF.

Comment on this clone: The read ends 3 residues early relative to the CDR3; the germline J gene fills the gap. This chain joins TRBV2 and TRBJ1-2; 8 nucleotides agree with TRBD1. Germline V gives CDR1 SNHLY, CDR2 FYNNEI. After removal of 11 bases from V and 3 bases from J, the junction contained 11 bases not matched to a gene. The CDR3 length is 14 residues. The sequenced part of the CDR3 DNA is TGTGCCGGGATCGGACAGGGACGAGACTATGGC. Its translation is CAGIGQGRDYG. The CDR3 in full is CAGIGQGRDYGYTF.

In this sample, this clone turned up many times. The sequenced fragment ends 3 residues before the CDR3 boundary, so the rest is inferred from the germline J gene. This rearrangement joins TRBV7-2 to TRBJ2-3, with D perhaps matching TRBD1 (5 bases). This CDR3 has 14 residues. Germline lookup yields CDR1 SGHTA and CDR2 FQGNSA. V was cut by 1 base and J by 4 bases, with 9 bases left in between. CDR3 DNA, as far as it was read: TGTGCCAGCAGCTTAGGCAGGGTGGCAGATACG. Amino acid sequence: CASSLGRVADT. The entire CDR3 sequence reads CASSLGRVADTQYF. The entire variable domain, with the rest obtained from reference TRBV7-2 and TRBJ2-3, is as follows: GAGVSQSPSNKVTEKGKDVELRCDPISGHTALYWYRQSLGQGLEFLIYFQGNSAPDKSGLPSDRFSAERTGGSVSTLTIQRTQQEDSAVYLCASSLGRVADTQYFGPGTRLTVL.